The subject of this entry is one T cell receptor (beta chain). This clonotype has a handful of counts. What this receptor recognizes is not known. No clone much larger than this one lies a single base away; base qualities are absent. The donors were roughly 39 Caucasian individuals from Russia, aged 6 to 90 years, who were systemically healthy. Each donor gave 9 to 10 milliliters of peripheral blood, collected into EDTA-treated Vacutainer tubes. Ficoll-Paque density-gradient centrifugation was used to isolate PBMCs, with at least 6.5 million per sample. Total RNA was extracted from PBMCs with Trizol reagent, with at least 6 micrograms obtained per sample. The percentages of naive CD45RAhigh/CD27high T cells were determined by flow cytometry on a PBMC aliquot from every donor. Library creation used 5' RACE. TCRdb names Illumina HiSeq 2500 as the instrument used. A second PCR of roughly 6 to 11 cycles was run with a J-beta primer mix and a sample-barcoded 5' primer. A template-switch 5' adaptor carrying 12 random nucleotides introduced a unique molecular identifier onto each TCR beta cDNA molecule. Each sample yielded at least 3 million CDR3-containing paired-end reads. All of the RNA was converted into first-strand cDNA using the Mint cDNA synthesis kit, with a TRBC-specific oligonucleotide serving as the primer. All cDNA was treated with uracil-DNA glycosylase and then went through a first 18-cycle PCR with the universal primers M1SS and BC2_uni_R. In the source study's methods: For normalization, 1 million high-quality reads were randomly selected from each sample, with every read carrying a distinct molecular identifier. Instead of being binned into consensus sequences, reads that shared molecular identifiers were thrown out. MiTCR, set to a Q25 quality threshold and the strictest error-elimination algorithm, was used for CDR3 identification, clonotype clustering and error correction. A nonparametric unseen species model using Euler transformation provided a lower-bound estimate of total TCR beta diversity. TCRdb applied fastp at Q25 and MiXCR to the public reads, then kept only in-frame beta chains. Rows merge per CDR3 protein into single entries with the most common DNA and genes. V and J calls and clone size were set by TCRdb, not the authors. The sample contains about 1.6 million distinct CDR3 sequences, roughly 30% of them found a single time. Approximately 10% of the sample belongs to the ten largest clones.

The entry originates in a study of blood T cells in healthy people across ages (dated by TCRdb to 2013 to 2016). General notes on the study: In model experiments, template switching captured roughly one uniquely barcoded TCR beta cDNA molecule for every two T cells. To avoid experimental bias, donors of different ages were randomly spread across the sequencing lanes. Donors were grouped into four age groups: young (average approximately 15 years), middle-aged (39), aged (around 60) and long-lived (roughly 80). Age-related changes in TCR beta repertoire diversity were measured in the study by deep sequencing normalized with unique cDNA molecular identifiers. Using the same blood draw, the study looked at two additional independent replicas of 1 million unique cDNA reads for two donors, one aged 18 to 30 and the other aged 80 or older.

The paper's findings and limits, for the study overall: Observed TCR beta diversity correlated strongly with the percentage of naive T cells measured by flow cytometry. Estimates of total diversity from one million sequenced T cells were regarded as lower bounds and underestimates. Since profiling was done on bulk unsorted PBMCs, naive and antigen-experienced compartments could not be conclusively compared. As age increased, observed TCR beta diversity per million T cells dropped in a roughly linear way, and a significant reduction was already evident by age about 36. The CMV infection status of donors was not known, potentially confounding age-related changes in expanded clonotypes. Compared with the aged group, more naive CD4+ T cells, fewer expanded clones and increased TCR diversity were shown by the long-lived group, suggesting age selection.

The CDR3 contains 14 residues, cysteine and phenylalanine counted. Of all the DNA, just the CDR3 is kept, 42 bases in frame from base 1. CDR1 and CDR2 are read off the germline V gene (reference sequence) as MNHEY and SMNVEV. V and J are truncated by 3 bases and 9 bases respectively, leaving an intervening sequence of 15 bases. The chain is made from TRBV27 and TRBJ2-1, with the D assignment possibly TRBD1 or TRBD2, given 5 matching bases for each. Sample: blood. The clonotype was recovered from a woman aged 25-40 years in good health. The CDR3: CASSFSTSGSEQFF. At the DNA level, the sequence is TGTGCCAGCAGTTTTTCTACTTCAGGGAGTGAGCAGTTCTTC.